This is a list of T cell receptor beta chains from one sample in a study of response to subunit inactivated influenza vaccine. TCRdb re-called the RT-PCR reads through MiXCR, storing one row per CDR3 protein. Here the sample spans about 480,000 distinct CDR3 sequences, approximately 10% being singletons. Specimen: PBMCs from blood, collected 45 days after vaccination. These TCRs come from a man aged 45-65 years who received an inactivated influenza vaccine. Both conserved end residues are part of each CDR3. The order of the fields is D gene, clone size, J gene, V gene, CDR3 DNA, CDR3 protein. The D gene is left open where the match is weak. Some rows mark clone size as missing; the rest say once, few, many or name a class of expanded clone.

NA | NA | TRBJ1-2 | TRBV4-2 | TGTGCCAGCAGCCAAGGCGGGGAAGGAGGCCATGGGGGCTACACCTTC | CASSQGGEGGHGGYTF
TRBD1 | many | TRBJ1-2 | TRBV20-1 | TGCAGTGCGGCGGGACAGATCTATGGCTACACCTTC | CSAAGQIYGYTF
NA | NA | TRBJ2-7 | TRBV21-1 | NA | CAISTGYLCWQYF
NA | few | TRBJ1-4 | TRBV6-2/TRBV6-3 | TGTGCCAGCAGTTCCGGGACGGCGCGGGGGGATGAAAAACTGTTTTTT | CASSSGTARGDEKLFF
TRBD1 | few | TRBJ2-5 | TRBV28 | TGTGCCAGCAGTTCAACCGACAGGGGGAGCGAGACCCAGTACTTC | CASSSTDRGSETQYF
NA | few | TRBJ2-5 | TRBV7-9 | TGTGCCAGCAGCTTCCACACCAGTGGGGTCGGAGAGACCCAGTACTTC | CASSFHTSGVGETQYF
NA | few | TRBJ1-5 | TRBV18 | TGTGCCAGCTCAAAGGGACATTATAGCAATCAGCCCCAGCATTTT | CASSKGHYSNQPQHF
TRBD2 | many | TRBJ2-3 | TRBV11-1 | TGTGCCAGCAGCTTAGTGGGCGGCGCGGGGGGTGCCCTGGGCACAGATACGCAGTATTTT | CASSLVGGAGGALGTDTQYF
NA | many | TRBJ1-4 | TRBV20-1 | TGCAGTGGCGAGGCTGGGGAAAAACTGTTTTTT | CSGEAGEKLFF
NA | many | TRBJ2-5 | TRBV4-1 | TGCGCCAGCAGCCAAGATGCAGGGTACGGAGAGACCCAGTACTTC | CASSQDAGYGETQYF
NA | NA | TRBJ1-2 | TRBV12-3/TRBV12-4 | TGTGCCAGCAGCCCCACGGAAATCTATGGCTACACCTTC | CASSPTEIYGYTF
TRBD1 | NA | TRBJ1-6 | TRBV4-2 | TGTGCCAGCAGCCAAGATATTAGGGACAGGGCGAATTCACCCCTCCACTTT | CASSQDIRDRANSPLHF
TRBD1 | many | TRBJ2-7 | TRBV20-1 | TGCAGTGTCGACGACAGGGACTCCTACGAGCAGTACTTC | CSVDDRDSYEQYF
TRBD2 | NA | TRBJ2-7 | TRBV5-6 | TGTGCCAGCAGCTTGGGGACTAGCATCCGGGGCGAGCAGTACTTC | CASSLGTSIRGEQYF
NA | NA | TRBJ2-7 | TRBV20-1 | TGCAGTGCTAGAGGACTAGGCGCCTCCTACGAGCAGTACTTC | CSARGLGASYEQYF
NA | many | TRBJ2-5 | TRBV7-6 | TGTGCCAGCAGTTACATGGGCCAAGAGGGGGCCCAGTACTTC | CASSYMGQEGAQYF
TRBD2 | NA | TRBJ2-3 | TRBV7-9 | TGTGCCAGCATCCCCATTCCGGGGGGGCATGACACAGATACGCAGTATTTT | CASIPIPGGHDTDTQYF
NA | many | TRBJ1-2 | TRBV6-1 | TGTGCCAGCAGTGTGGCCTCTAACTATGGCTACACCTTC | CASSVASNYGYTF
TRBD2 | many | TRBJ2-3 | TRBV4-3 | TGCGCCAGCAGCCTGGGACTAGCGGGGGGCCCTAGCACAGATACGCAGTATTTT | CASSLGLAGGPSTDTQYF
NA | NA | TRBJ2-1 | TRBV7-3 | TGTGCCAGCAGCTTTGGCGAGTCCTCCTACAATGAGCAGTTCTTC | CASSFGESSYNEQFF
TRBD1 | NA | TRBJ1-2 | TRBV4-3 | TGCGCCAGCAGCCAACCCGGGACAGGGGGCGCGTCTGGCTACACCTTC | CASSQPGTGGASGYTF
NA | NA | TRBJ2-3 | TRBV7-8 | TGTGCCAGCAGCTCGGGACGGGTATTCTCTAGCACAGATACGCAGTATTTT | CASSSGRVFSSTDTQYF
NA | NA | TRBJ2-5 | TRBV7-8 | TGTGCCAGCGGGGACGGGCCCCAAGAGACCCAGTACTTC | CASGDGPQETQYF
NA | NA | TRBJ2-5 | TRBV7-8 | TGTGCCAGCAGCTTAAGCCCTCGTTTCGGTTTGGAGACCCAGTACTTC | CASSLSPRFGLETQYF
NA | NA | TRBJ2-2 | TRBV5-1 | TGCGCCAGCAGCTTGCGTTTGCCGAACACCGGGGAGCTGTTTTTT | CASSLRLPNTGELFF
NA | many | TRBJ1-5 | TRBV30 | TGTGCCTGGAGCCGGGACACCAATCAGCCCCAGCATTTT | CAWSRDTNQPQHF
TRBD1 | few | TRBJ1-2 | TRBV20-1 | TGCAGTGCTAGTTCCGGGACAGGCAACTATGGCTACACCTTC | CSASSGTGNYGYTF
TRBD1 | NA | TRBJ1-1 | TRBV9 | TGTGCCAGCAGCGCGACAGGGGTTGAAGCTTTCTTT | CASSATGVEAFF
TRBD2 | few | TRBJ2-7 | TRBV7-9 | TGTGCCAGCACCCTTAGCGGGAGTGTTGACGAGCAGTACTTC | CASTLSGSVDEQYF
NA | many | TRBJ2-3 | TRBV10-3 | TGTGCCAACTCCCCCCCGGAGAACCCAGATACGCAGTATTTT | CANSPPENPDTQYF
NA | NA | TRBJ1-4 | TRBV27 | TGTGCCAGCAGTTCCTTCGGGGGGGGACTGTTTTTT | CASSSFGGGLFF